These 2 T cell receptor beta chains share one sample of origin, sequenced in a study of cytomegalovirus exposure and HLA in healthy donors. PCR amplification relied on 60 Vbeta primers (plus 13 Jbeta primers). Sequencing was performed with immunoSEQ multiplex PCR; in TCRdb, only in-frame clones are kept and a portion is missing. The sample lists about 90,000 clones, around 76% occurring once. The specimen was PBMCs. All receptors come from a woman aged 60-70 years in good health and CMV-seropositive.

V gene TRBV27 combines with J gene TRBJ2-7; 10 bases map to TRBD2. This CDR3 comprises 15 residues. The germline V gene has CDR1 MNHEY and CDR2 SMNVEV (reference sequence). The V segment lost 6 bases and the J segment 1 base; nucleotides outside the gene matches: 6. The CDR3 DNA reads as TGTGCCAGCAGAGGGGCTAGCGGGAGTTCCTACGAGCAGTACTTC. Its protein is CASRGASGSSYEQYF.

J is TRBJ2-6 and V is TRBV2; TRBD2 is a possible D gene (5 bases). Germline lookup yields CDR1 SNHLY and CDR2 FYNNEI. CDR3 length: 15 residues. Trimming stripped 7 bases from V and 1 base from J, with 11 bases between. CDR3 in DNA: TGTGCCAGCATGAGAGGGTTTTCTGGGGCCAACGTCCTGACTTTC. Encoded protein: CASMRGFSGANVLTF.